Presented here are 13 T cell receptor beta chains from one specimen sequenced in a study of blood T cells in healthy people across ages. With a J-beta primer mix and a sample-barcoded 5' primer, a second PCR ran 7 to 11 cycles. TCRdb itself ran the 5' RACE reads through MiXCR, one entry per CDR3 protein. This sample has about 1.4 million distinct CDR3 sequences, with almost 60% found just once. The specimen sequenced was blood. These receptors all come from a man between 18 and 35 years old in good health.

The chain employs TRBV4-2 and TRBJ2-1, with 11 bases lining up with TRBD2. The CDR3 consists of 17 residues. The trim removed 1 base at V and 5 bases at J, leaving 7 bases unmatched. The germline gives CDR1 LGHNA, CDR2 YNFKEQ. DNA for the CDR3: TGTGCCAGCAGCCAAGTGAGACTAGCGGGACTAAACAATGAGCAGTTCTTC. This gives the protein CASSQVRLAGLNNEQFF.

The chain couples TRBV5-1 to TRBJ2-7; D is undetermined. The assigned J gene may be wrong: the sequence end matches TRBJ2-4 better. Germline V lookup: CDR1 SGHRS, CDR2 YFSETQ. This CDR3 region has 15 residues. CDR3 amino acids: CASSLAIGKGDIQYF. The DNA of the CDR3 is TGCGCCAGCAGCTTGGCCATAGGGAAAGGTGACATTCAGTACTTC.

CDR3 sequence (DNA): TGTGCCAGCAGCACATCGGGAGGGGGGGACACTGAAGCTTTCTTT. Residues: CASSTSGGGDTEAFF. This chain links TRBV9 with TRBJ1-1; D perhaps matches TRBD1 (6 bases). The CDR3 sequence is 15 residues long. Germline loops: CDR1 SGDLS, CDR2 YYNGEE. V was shortened by 4 bases and J by 3 bases, with 16 bases between the two germline ends. Complete variable domain (other parts from reference TRBV9 and TRBJ1-1): DSGVTQTPKHLITATGQRVTLRCSPRSGDLSVYWYQQSLDQGLQFLIQYYNGEERAKGNILERFSAQQFPDLHSELNLSSLELGDSALYFCASSTSGGGDTEAFFGQGTRLTVV.

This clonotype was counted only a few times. The CDR3, as DNA: TGTGCCAGCAGTGCCTTTGGGTCAGGGGGCGGTGGATACGAGCAGTACTTC. Protein: CASSAFGSGGGGYEQYF. V usage is TRBV6-1 and J usage is TRBJ2-7; 8 positions agree with TRBD1. The germline V gene has CDR1 MNHNS and CDR2 SASEGT. V lost 4 bases, J lost 4 bases, and 15 bases stayed unmatched. The CDR3 contains 17 residues.

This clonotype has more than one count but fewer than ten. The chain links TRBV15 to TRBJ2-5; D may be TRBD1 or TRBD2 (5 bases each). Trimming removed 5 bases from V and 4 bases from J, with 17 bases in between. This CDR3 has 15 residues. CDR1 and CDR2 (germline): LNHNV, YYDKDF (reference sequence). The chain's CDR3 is CATSFYGLGPETQYF. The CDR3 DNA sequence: TGTGCCACCAGCTTCTACGGACTGGGGCCAGAGACCCAGTACTTC.

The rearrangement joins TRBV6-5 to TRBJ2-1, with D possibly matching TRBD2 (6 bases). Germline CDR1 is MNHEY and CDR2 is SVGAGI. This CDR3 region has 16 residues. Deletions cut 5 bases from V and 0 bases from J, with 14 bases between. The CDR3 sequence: CASSRWDFSSYNEQFF. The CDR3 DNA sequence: TGTGCCAGCAGTAGATGGGACTTCAGCTCCTACAATGAGCAGTTCTTC.

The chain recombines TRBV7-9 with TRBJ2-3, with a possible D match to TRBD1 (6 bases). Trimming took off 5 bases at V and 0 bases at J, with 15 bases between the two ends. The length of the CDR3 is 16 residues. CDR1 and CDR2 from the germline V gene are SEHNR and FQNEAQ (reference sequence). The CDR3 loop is CASSPGQFSSTDTQYF. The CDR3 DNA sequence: TGTGCCAGCAGCCCCGGACAGTTTTCTAGCACAGATACGCAGTATTTT.

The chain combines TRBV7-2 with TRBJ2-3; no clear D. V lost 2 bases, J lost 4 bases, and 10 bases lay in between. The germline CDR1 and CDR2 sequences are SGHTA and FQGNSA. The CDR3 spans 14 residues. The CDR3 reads CASSLQPQADTQYF. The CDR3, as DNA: TGTGCCAGCAGCTTACAGCCCCAAGCAGATACGCAGTATTTT. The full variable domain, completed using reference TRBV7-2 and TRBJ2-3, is GAGVSQSPSNKVTEKGKDVELRCDPISGHTALYWYRQSLGQGLEFLIYFQGNSAPDKSGLPSDRFSAERTGGSVSTLTIQRTQQEDSAVYLCASSLQPQADTQYFGPGTRLTVL.

In nucleotides, the CDR3 is TGCAGTGCTAGATGGGGAGGTGAGCAGTTCTTC. It encodes CSARWGGEQFF. This rearrangement joins TRBV20-1 to TRBJ2-1, with D possibly TRBD2 on 6 matching bases. The V gene's germline CDR1 is DFQATT and CDR2 SNEGSKA (reference sequence). The CDR3 extends over 11 amino acids. V shed 2 bases and J shed 9 bases, with 8 bases lying between them.

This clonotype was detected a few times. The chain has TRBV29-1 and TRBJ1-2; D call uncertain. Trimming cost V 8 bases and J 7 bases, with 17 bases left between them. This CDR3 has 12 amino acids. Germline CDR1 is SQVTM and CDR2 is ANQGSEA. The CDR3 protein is CSSSQGRVGYTF. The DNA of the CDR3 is TGCAGCTCCTCGCAAGGGCGCGTTGGCTACACCTTC. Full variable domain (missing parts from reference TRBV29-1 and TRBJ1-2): SAVISQKPSRDICQRGTSLTIQCQVDSQVTMMFWYRQQPGQSLTLIATANQGSEATYESGFVIDKFPISRPNLTFSTLTVSNMSPEDSSIYLCSSSQGRVGYTFGSGTRLTVV.

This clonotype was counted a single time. DNA for the CDR3: TGTGCCAGCAGTTTCGGACAGGCCGGGTACTTC. Amino acid sequence: CASSFGQAGYF. The rearrangement joins TRBV12-3 or TRBV12-4 to TRBJ2-7; 7 bases line up with TRBD1. There are 11 residues in the CDR3. Trimming at V came to 3 bases and at J to 12 bases, leaving 5 bases not matched to a gene.

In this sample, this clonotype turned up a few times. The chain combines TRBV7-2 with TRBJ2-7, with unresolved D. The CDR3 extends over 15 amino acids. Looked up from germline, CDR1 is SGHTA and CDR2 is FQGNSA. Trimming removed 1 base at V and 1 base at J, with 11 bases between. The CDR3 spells CASSLEGVLSYEQYF. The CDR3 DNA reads TGTGCCAGCAGCTTAGAGGGCGTCTTGTCCTACGAGCAGTACTTC.

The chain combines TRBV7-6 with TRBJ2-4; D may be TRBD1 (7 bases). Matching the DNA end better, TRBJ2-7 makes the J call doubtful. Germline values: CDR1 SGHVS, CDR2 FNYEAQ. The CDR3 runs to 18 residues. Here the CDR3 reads CASSLGWRGQGIPYEQYF. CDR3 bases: TGTGCCAGCAGCTTAGGGTGGAGGGGGCAGGGAATCCCCTACGAGCAGTACTTC.